The 9 T cell receptor beta chains in this list originate from one sample, sequenced in a study of shared clonotypes between healthy human individuals. Naivety among CD8 cells was defined by CD45RO negativity and positive CCR7 selection, thereby excluding terminally differentiated effector memory CD45RA+ cells. Clones were sequenced by immunoSEQ multiplex PCR, and TCRdb holds only the in-frame ones, with some missing. Of around 610,000 clones in the sample, 95% to 96% were seen once. Material for sequencing was naive CD8+ T cells sorted from blood. The receptor source for this set is a woman between 25 and 40 years old in good health.

This clone was recorded only once. V is TRBV7-8 and J is TRBJ2-3, with TRBD1 matching 7 bases. CDR1 SGHVS and CDR2 FQNEAQ come from the germline V gene. CDR3 length equals 16 residues. After removal of 4 bases from V and 1 base from J, the junction contained 8 bases not matched to a gene. CDR3 in DNA: TGTGCCAGCAGCTCAGCGACAGGGTTGGGCACAGATACGCAGTATTTT. The encoded protein is CASSSATGLGTDTQYF.

CDR3 sequence (DNA): TGTGCCAGCATTCGAACCCACCCCTGGGGGGAGGACACTGAAGCTTTCTTT. Amino acid sequence: CASIRTHPWGEDTEAFF. This chain links TRBV2 with TRBJ1-1; TRBD1 might be the D (5 bases). The germline V gene has CDR1 SNHLY and CDR2 FYNNEI. Trimming left V 7 bases short and J 3 bases short, with 24 bases between. CDR3 size: 17 residues.

V usage is TRBV2 and J usage is TRBJ1-5; D remains ambiguous. The CDR3 has 14 amino acids. CDR1 and CDR2 from the germline V gene are SNHLY and FYNNEI. V was pared by 4 bases and J by 1 base, with 8 bases between. The chain's CDR3 is CASSAFQSNQPQHF. CDR3 bases: TGTGCCAGCAGTGCTTTTCAGAGCAATCAGCCCCAGCATTTT.

The V call is TRBV25-1, the J call TRBJ2-1; 10 bases agree with TRBD1. The ends lost 3 bases at V and 6 bases at J; junction bases unmatched: 5. Looked up from germline, CDR1 is MGHDK and CDR2 is SYGVNS. The CDR3 covers 15 residues. The CDR3 is CASSEGTGVGNEQFF. The CDR3 DNA reads TGTGCCAGCAGTGAGGGGACAGGGGTGGGCAATGAGCAGTTCTTC.

This clone was counted once. V is TRBV27 and J is TRBJ2-3; D unresolved. CDR1 and CDR2 from the germline V gene are MNHEY and SMNVEV (reference sequence). V was trimmed by 6 bases and J by 3 bases, leaving 13 bases between them. The CDR3 length is 14 residues. The CDR3 DNA is TGTGCCAGCAGCCGATCACACAATACAGATACGCAGTATTTT. Protein: CASSRSHNTDTQYF.

In this sample, this clone turned up once. The chain combines TRBV15 with TRBJ2-7; D not resolved. Trimming removed 4 bases at V and 0 bases at J, with 16 bases between. This CDR3 region has 16 residues. Germline V lookup: CDR1 LNHNV, CDR2 YYDKDF (reference sequence). CDR3 DNA: TGTGCCACCAGCAATTACCCATTAGAGACCTCCTACGAGCAGTACTTC. Residues: CATSNYPLETSYEQYF.

This chain connects TRBV7-9 to TRBJ2-3; 9 bases align to TRBD2. CDR1 and CDR2 (germline): SEHNR, FQNEAQ (reference sequence). V was pared by 1 base and J by 2 bases, with 4 bases of the junction left unmatched. The length of the CDR3 is 16 residues. The CDR3 protein is CASSLGTSEHTDTQYF. CDR3 nucleotides: TGTGCCAGCAGCTTAGGGACTAGCGAGCACACAGATACGCAGTATTTT.

The genes are TRBV28 and TRBJ2-7; D may correspond to TRBD1 or TRBD2 (5 bases each). The germline V gene encodes CDR1 MDHEN and CDR2 SYDVKM. Trimming left V 2 bases short and J 3 bases short, with 11 bases between. The CDR3 is 14 amino acids. In DNA, the CDR3 is TGTGCCAGCAGTTTACGAGGGACGGTCTACGAGCAGTACTTC. It codes for CASSLRGTVYEQYF.

V is TRBV6-1 and J is TRBJ2-7, with TRBD2 matching 9 bases. Trimming cost V 6 bases and J 2 bases; bases outside gene matches: 8. Germline-derived CDR1 and CDR2 are MNHNS and SASEGT. The CDR3 runs to 15 residues. CDR3 sequence (DNA): TGTGCCAGCAGAGCACCGGGACTAGCTCCCTACGAGCAGTACTTC. The encoded protein is CASRAPGLAPYEQYF.